The 19 T cell receptor beta chains below all came from one sample that was sequenced in a study of blood T cell repertoires in COVID-19. Produced via immunoSEQ multiplex PCR; TCRdb's table is partial and in-frame only. In the table there are 140,000 or so clones, around four fifths of which are singletons. Input material: PBMCs or T cells enriched from blood (not recorded which). Receptors originate from a woman in her thirties or forties who had recovered from COVID-19.

This chain uses TRBV29-1 with TRBJ2-3; 11 bases match TRBD2. CDR3 length: 13 residues. The germline V gene encodes CDR1 SQVTM and CDR2 ANQGSEA. In DNA, the CDR3 is TGCAGTGCTAGCGGGGGGTCCACAGATACGCAGTATTTT. It yields the protein CSASGGSTDTQYF.

The genes are TRBV2 and TRBJ1-5; TRBD1 might be the D (6 bases). There are 14 residues in the CDR3. CDR1 SNHLY and CDR2 FYNNEI come from the germline V gene. V lost 1 base to trimming and J lost 4 bases, with 8 bases between them. CDR3 in amino acids: CASSEGGGNQPQHF. CDR3 coding DNA: TGTGCCAGCAGTGAAGGAGGGGGAAATCAGCCCCAGCATTTT. The full variable domain, with the rest looked up from reference TRBV2 and TRBJ1-5, is EPEVTQTPSHQVTQMGQEVILRCVPISNHLYFYWYRQILGQKVEFLVSFYNNEISEKSEIFDDQFSVERPDGSNFTLKIRSTKLEDSAMYFCASSEGGGNQPQHFGDGTRLSIL.

The CDR3 region is CASSLADRGIANYGYTF. The CDR3 DNA reads TGCGCCAGCAGCTTGGCTGACAGGGGTATCGCTAACTATGGCTACACCTTC. The chain has TRBV5-1 and TRBJ1-2; the match to TRBD1 covers 8 bases. The germline V gene has CDR1 SGHRS and CDR2 YFSETQ. The junction had 7 bases not matched to a gene; V was cut back by 0 bases and J by 0 bases. The CDR3 is made up of 17 amino acids.

V is TRBV6-5 and J is TRBJ1-1; tentative D call: TRBD1 (5 bases). The CDR3 covers 12 residues. Looked up from germline, CDR1 is MNHEY and CDR2 is SVGAGI. V was clipped by 2 bases and J by 8 bases, with 9 bases between them. CDR3 nucleotide sequence: TGTGCCAGCAGTTACGGAGGGGCCGAAGCTTTCTTT. Residues: CASSYGGAEAFF.

The gene calls are TRBV29-1 and TRBJ1-2; D remains unclear. Germline V gene data show CDR1 as SQVTM and CDR2 as ANQGSEA. The CDR3 totals 13 residues. Trimming took 2 bases from V and 4 from J, leaving 11 bases between them. CDR3 residues: CSVESGPGYGYTF. Written as DNA, the CDR3 is TGCAGCGTTGAATCTGGGCCAGGCTATGGCTACACCTTC.

A single count supports this clone. This sequence joins TRBV19 and TRBJ1-2; 7 bases match TRBD1. V shed 5 bases and J 3 bases; nucleotides not matched to a gene: 6. The CDR3 is made up of 14 amino acids. Germline CDR1 LNHDA, CDR2 SQIVND (reference sequence). In nucleotides, the CDR3 is TGTGCCAGTAGTCCAGGACAGGCTCACTATGGCTACACCTTC. As protein: CASSPGQAHYGYTF.

This clone was seen a handful of times. This rearrangement joins TRBV15 to TRBJ1-2, with 7 positions matching TRBD1. The junction had 6 bases not matched to a gene; V was cut back by 2 bases and J by 6 bases. The CDR3 contains 14 residues. The germline CDR1 and CDR2 sequences are LNHNV and YYDKDF (reference sequence). The CDR3: CATSRPETGHGYTF. Written as DNA, the CDR3 is TGTGCCACCAGCAGACCAGAGACAGGGCATGGCTACACCTTC.

The rearrangement links TRBV6-5 to TRBJ2-5, with TRBD2 as a possible D gene (6 bases). V was shortened by 6 bases and J by 1 base, with 9 bases between the two germline ends. Per germline, CDR1 MNHEY and CDR2 SVGAGI. The CDR3 runs 13 residues. This CDR3 reads CASRSGGQETQYF. The CDR3 DNA follows: TGTGCCAGCAGGTCCGGGGGCCAAGAGACCCAGTACTTC.

The rearrangement uses TRBV11-2 and TRBJ2-3; D not certain. The length of the CDR3 is 12 residues. Trimming cost V 5 bases and J 6 bases, with 9 bases left between them. Germline V gene sequence: CDR1 SGHAT, CDR2 FQNNGV. The CDR3 protein is CASSPSVDTQYF. Here the CDR3 DNA reads TGTGCCAGCAGCCCCTCGGTGGATACGCAGTATTTT.

The rearrangement joins TRBV7-9 to TRBJ2-7; maybe TRBD2 (6 bases). CDR3 length equals 15 residues. Trimming stripped 1 base from V and 4 bases from J, with 14 bases between. Germline-derived CDR1 and CDR2 are SEHNR and FQNEAQ (reference sequence). CDR3 DNA: TGTGCCAGCAGCTTAGTGCGGGAAGGGGAATACGAGCAGTACTTC. This gives the protein CASSLVREGEYEQYF.

This clone has just a few counts. The V gene is TRBV5-1, the J gene TRBJ2-2; 7 bases match TRBD2. CDR1 is SGHRS, CDR2 YFSETQ, per germline. Trimming at V came to 1 base and at J to 2 bases, leaving 5 bases not matched to a gene. The CDR3 is made up of 16 amino acids. Here the CDR3 reads CASSLLTSENTGELFF. CDR3 nucleotides: TGCGCCAGCAGCTTGTTAACTAGCGAAAACACCGGGGAGCTGTTTTTT.

V gene TRBV19 combines with J gene TRBJ1-4; tentative D call: TRBD1 (5 bases). This CDR3 is built from 14 residues. The germline CDR1 and CDR2 sequences are LNHDA and SQIVND (reference sequence). The V end was cut by 7 bases, the J end by 8 bases, with 17 bases between. This CDR3 reads CASNRGPGAEKLFF. CDR3 sequence (DNA): TGTGCCAGTAATAGAGGTCCTGGGGCCGAAAAACTGTTTTTT.

This chain uses TRBV12-3 or TRBV12-4 with TRBJ2-1; no clear D. V lost 4 bases to trimming and J lost 5 bases, with 9 bases between them. This CDR3 region has 13 residues. The CDR3 coding sequence is TGTGCCAGCAGTTCGAGCGCCAACAATGAGCAGTTCTTC. It codes for CASSSSANNEQFF.

The V call is TRBV6-1, the J call TRBJ1-2, with a weak D call TRBD1 (5 bases). This CDR3 region has 14 residues. V was pared by 0 bases and J by 6 bases, with 11 bases between. The germline CDR1 and CDR2 sequences are MNHNS and SASEGT. The CDR3 DNA reads TGTGCCAGCAGTGAAGCGCGGGGAGGGGATGGCTACACCTTC. Its translation is CASSEARGGDGYTF.

This clone was recorded a few times. The CDR3 DNA reads TGTGCCAGCAGCTTAGCGGGAGGGGGAGATACGCAGTATTTT. Protein product: CASSLAGGGDTQYF. The chain is built from TRBV7-3 and TRBJ2-3; 9 bases are a match to TRBD2. The CDR3 covers 14 residues. V shed 2 bases and J 5 bases; nucleotides not matched to a gene: 2. Looked up from germline, CDR1 is SGHTA and CDR2 is FQGTGA.

CDR3 sequence reads: CASSPTGGATDTQYF. CDR3 DNA sequence: TGTGCCAGCAGCCCTACAGGGGGCGCAACAGATACGCAGTATTTT. V is TRBV7-6 and J is TRBJ2-3, with 9 nucleotides matching TRBD1. Germline CDR1 reads SGHVS; CDR2 reads FNYEAQ. V lost 5 bases, J lost 3 bases, and 6 bases stayed unmatched. This CDR3 spans 15 amino acids.

This clone was detected once. The chain joins TRBV15 to TRBJ1-5; TRBD1 aligns across 8 bases. From germline, CDR1 is LNHNV and CDR2 YYDKDF (reference sequence). V shed 0 bases, J shed 6 bases, and the junction held 13 bases outside the gene matches. This CDR3 is 18 amino acids long. The CDR3 loop is CATSRDRAGGGGGQPQHF. The CDR3 bases are TGTGCCACCAGCAGAGATAGGGCAGGGGGCGGAGGAGGTCAGCCCCAGCATTTT.

The chain recombines TRBV19 with TRBJ1-1; the D gene is possibly TRBD1 (6 bases). Germline values: CDR1 LNHDA, CDR2 SQIVND (reference sequence). CDR3 size: 15 residues. The V gene lost 3 bases and the J gene lost 1 base, with 12 bases spanning the gap. CDR3 sequence reads: CASSMQGITNTEAFF. CDR3 coding DNA: TGTGCCAGTAGTATGCAGGGGATCACGAACACTGAAGCTTTCTTT.

The chain recombines TRBV5-1 with TRBJ1-2; TRBD1 aligns across 8 bases. Germline lookup yields CDR1 SGHRS and CDR2 YFSETQ. This CDR3 has 16 amino acids. J gave up 7 bases and V 6 bases, and 17 bases lay outside the gene matches. This CDR3 reads CASIPGGDILSGGYTF. The CDR3 bases are TGCGCCAGCATCCCAGGGGGCGATATATTATCGGGTGGCTACACCTTC.